The 32 T cell receptor beta chains listed next were all sequenced from one sample in a study of CD8 T cells in Susac syndrome (dated 2019 in TCRdb). Libraries were built with the immunoSEQ multiplex PCR assay. RNA was extracted using the RNeasy kit, and about 0.5 to 1 ug of the RNA was reverse transcribed with random hexamers. In-frame beta chains were kept once TCRdb had trimmed the public reads at Q25 with fastp and called clones with MiXCR. Duplicate CDR3 protein sequences are folded into a single record with the most common DNA and genes. The sample has 90,000 to 150,000 distinct CDR3 sequences on record, 94% of them singletons. The ten largest account for roughly 0.092% of the sample. Sequencing was performed on CD4+ T cells from PBMCs. These receptors were collected from a human donor in good health.

The chain carries TRBV7-9 and TRBJ2-7; no reliable D call. The germline V gene has CDR1 SEHNR and CDR2 FQNEAQ (reference sequence). CDR3 length: 14 amino acids. Between the trimmed V and J ends, which lost 1 base and 2 bases, there was a span of 9 bases. The CDR3 DNA reads TGTGCCAGCAGCTTAGGGATAGGAGCCTACGAGCAGTACTTC. Its translation: CASSLGIGAYEQYF.

Only one count was recorded for this clonotype. The chain carries TRBV6-1 and TRBJ2-7, with 10 bases matching TRBD2. Trimming at V came to 7 bases and at J to 7 bases, leaving 16 bases not matched to a gene. Germline lookup yields CDR1 MNHNS and CDR2 SASEGT. This CDR3 spans 16 amino acids. The DNA for the CDR3 is TGTGCCAGCAAATCTAGCGGGAGACACCCGGTACGGGAGCAGTACTTC. This encodes CASKSSGRHPVREQYF.

The chain combines TRBV18 with TRBJ2-1; TRBD2 might be the D (5 bases). Trimming pared 8 bases from V and 9 bases from J, leaving 17 bases between. CDR3 length equals 13 residues. Germline-derived CDR1 and CDR2 are KGHSH and LQKENI. The CDR3 DNA is TGTGCCAGCCGAGAAGGGCCACGGGGTGAGCAGTTCTTC. The encoded protein is CASREGPRGEQFF.

This chain joins TRBV28 and TRBJ1-5; D perhaps matches TRBD1 (5 bases). Germline V lookup: CDR1 MDHEN, CDR2 SYDVKM. Trimming took 6 bases from V and 0 from J, leaving 12 bases between them. The CDR3 is made up of 15 amino acids. The CDR3 spells CASRRTFFSNQPQHF. Written as DNA, the CDR3 is TGTGCCAGCAGAAGGACATTCTTTAGCAATCAGCCCCAGCATTTT. Together with reference TRBV28 and TRBJ1-5, the CDR3 gives the full variable domain: DVKVTQSSRYLVKRTGEKVFLECVQDMDHENMFWYRQDPGLGLRLIYFSYDVKMKEKGDIPEGYSVSREKKERFSLILESASTNQTSMYLCASRRTFFSNQPQHFGDGTRLSIL.

This chain links TRBV7-2 with TRBJ2-3; D is possibly TRBD2 (6 bases). CDR1 and CDR2 (germline): SGHTA, FQGNSA. Deletions cut 7 bases from V and 4 bases from J, with 24 bases between. This CDR3 is 17 amino acids long. The CDR3 here is CASTRGSPLSSADTQYF. The CDR3 bases are TGTGCCAGCACCCGGGGGAGCCCCCTTAGTAGTGCAGATACGCAGTATTTT. Complete variable domain (other parts from reference TRBV7-2 and TRBJ2-3): GAGVSQSPSNKVTEKGKDVELRCDPISGHTALYWYRQSLGQGLEFLIYFQGNSAPDKSGLPSDRFSAERTGGSVSTLTIQRTQQEDSAVYLCASTRGSPLSSADTQYFGPGTRLTVL.

V and J are TRBV6-6 and TRBJ1-2; possible D gene TRBD1, 5 bases. Deletions cut 4 bases from V and 4 bases from J, with 16 bases between. Germline values: CDR1 MNHNY, CDR2 SVGAGI (reference sequence). The CDR3 has 15 residues. CDR3: CASSWGTDGSYGYTF. In DNA form, the CDR3 reads TGTGCCAGCAGTTGGGGGACGGACGGGTCCTATGGCTACACCTTC.

Only one count was recorded for this clonotype. The CDR3 here is CATSRASGAAYEQYF. CDR3 in DNA: TGTGCCACCAGCAGAGCCTCAGGGGCGGCCTACGAGCAGTACTTC. The chain carries TRBV15 and TRBJ2-7; the D gene is possibly TRBD1 (6 bases). Germline CDR1 LNHNV, CDR2 YYDKDF (reference sequence). The CDR3 contains 15 residues. V was cut by 1 base and J by 2 bases, with 12 bases left in between.

The V call is TRBV29-1, the J call TRBJ2-3, with D possibly matching TRBD2 (6 bases). Per the germline V gene, CDR1 is SQVTM and CDR2 is ANQGSEA. Trimming removed 5 bases from V and 3 bases from J, with 21 bases in between. CDR3 length: 16 amino acids. The CDR3 sequence is CSVTGLRGSETDTQYF. In nucleotides, the CDR3 is TGCAGCGTTACGGGACTGCGTGGATCAGAAACAGATACGCAGTATTTT.

The V gene is TRBV29-1, the J gene TRBJ2-5; either TRBD1 or TRBD2 may supply D (5 bases each). V lost 6 bases, J lost 0 bases, and 11 bases lay in between. This CDR3 has 13 amino acids. The V gene's germline CDR1 is SQVTM and CDR2 ANQGSEA. The DNA for the CDR3 is TGCAGCGTCTCCGGGACGGACCAAGAGACCCAGTACTTC. Amino acid sequence: CSVSGTDQETQYF. The entire variable domain, with the rest obtained from reference TRBV29-1 and TRBJ2-5, is as follows: SAVISQKPSRDICQRGTSLTIQCQVDSQVTMMFWYRQQPGQSLTLIATANQGSEATYESGFVIDKFPISRPNLTFSTLTVSNMSPEDSSIYLCSVSGTDQETQYFGPGTRLLVL.

This rearrangement joins TRBV5-6 to TRBJ1-5, with 10 bases matching TRBD1. This CDR3 contains 16 residues. Germline assignment: CDR1 SGHDT and CDR2 YYEEEE. The ends lost 4 bases at V and 3 bases at J; junction bases unmatched: 7. The CDR3 DNA follows: TGTGCCAGCAGCATCCGGGACAGGGGATCCAATCAGCCCCAGCATTTT. This codes for CASSIRDRGSNQPQHF. The variable domain in full, with the rest retrieved from reference TRBV5-6 and TRBJ1-5, is DAGVTQSPTHLIKTRGQQVTLRCSPKSGHDTVSWYQQALGQGPQFIFQYYEEEERQRGNFPDRFSGHQFPNYSSELNVNALLLGDSALYLCASSIRDRGSNQPQHFGDGTRLSIL.

Written as DNA, the CDR3 is TGTGCCAGCAGTCCCGGGCAGGGGATATTCGAGCAGTACTTC. Translation gives CASSPGQGIFEQYF. The rearrangement joins TRBV6-5 to TRBJ2-7, with D maybe TRBD1 (6 bases). V lost 5 bases and J 6 bases, leaving 17 bases between the germline ends. This CDR3 region has 14 residues. Germline loops: CDR1 MNHEY, CDR2 SVGAGI.

This rearrangement joins TRBV20-1 to TRBJ1-6; perhaps TRBD1 as D (5 bases). V was trimmed by 4 bases and J by 7 bases, leaving 11 bases between them. Germline CDR1 and CDR2: DFQATT and SNEGSKA (reference sequence). This CDR3 spans 13 amino acids. The CDR3 spells CSAKGRGNSPLHF. The CDR3 region has the DNA TGCAGTGCTAAGGGCCGGGGGAATTCACCCCTCCACTTT.

This chain joins TRBV4-2 and TRBJ2-1; TRBD2 agrees at 13 bases. With V trimmed by 0 bases and J by 15 bases, 5 bases remained unmatched. This CDR3 comprises 14 residues. Germline-derived CDR1 and CDR2 are LGHNA and YNFKEQ. In DNA, the CDR3 is TGTGCCAGCAGCCAAGATGAGGGACTAGCGGGGTGGTTCTTC. This sequence encodes CASSQDEGLAGWFF.

This clonotype has just a few counts. The rearrangement uses TRBV18 and TRBJ2-5, with 7 positions matching TRBD1. V gave up 3 bases and J gave up 2 bases; unmatched junction bases: 0. This CDR3 comprises 13 residues. Germline-derived CDR1 and CDR2 are KGHSH and LQKENI. CDR3 in amino acids: CASSPGQQETQYF. CDR3 in DNA: TGTGCCAGCTCACCGGGACAGCAAGAGACCCAGTACTTC.

V is TRBV5-6 and J is TRBJ1-5; D is unclear. Germline lookup yields CDR1 SGHDT and CDR2 YYEEEE. The CDR3 length is 16 residues. Trimming left V 2 bases short and J 2 bases short, with 14 bases between. CDR3 sequence: CASSFGEGMGNQPQHF. CDR3 in DNA: TGTGCCAGCAGCTTCGGTGAGGGAATGGGCAATCAGCCCCAGCATTTT.

The V gene is TRBV7-9, the J gene TRBJ1-1; no definite D call. V was shortened by 4 bases and J by 7 bases, with 10 bases between the two germline ends. Germline V lookup: CDR1 SEHNR, CDR2 FQNEAQ (reference sequence). The length of the CDR3 is 12 residues. CDR3: CASSYIDGEAFF. The CDR3 DNA reads as TGTGCCAGCAGCTACATCGACGGTGAAGCTTTCTTT.

This chain links TRBV19 with TRBJ2-4, with a possible D match to TRBD2 (6 bases). Germline V lookup: CDR1 LNHDA, CDR2 SQIVND (reference sequence). The length of the CDR3 is 16 residues. Deletions cut 1 base from V and 5 bases from J, with 15 bases between. CDR3 bases: TGTGCCAGTAGTATAGCAGGACTACGACCCCAAAACATTCAGTACTTC. Amino acids: CASSIAGLRPQNIQYF.

The chain employs TRBV4-1 and TRBJ2-7, with a tentative D call TRBD2 (6 bases). Germline values: CDR1 MGHRA, CDR2 YSYEKL. There are 17 residues in the CDR3. V was trimmed by 0 bases and J by 5 bases, leaving 20 bases between them. This CDR3 is CASSQDLAYPPGDEQYF. The CDR3, as DNA: TGCGCCAGCAGCCAAGATCTGGCCTACCCCCCGGGGGACGAGCAGTACTTC.

The V and J genes are TRBV9 and TRBJ2-1, with D tentatively TRBD2 (6 bases). Per germline, CDR1 SGDLS and CDR2 YYNGEE. This CDR3 has 18 amino acids. Between the trimmed V and J ends, which lost 1 base and 0 bases, there was a span of 17 bases. In nucleotides, the CDR3 is TGTGCCAGCAGCGTATCCACGGGACTCGGTCACTCCTACAATGAGCAGTTCTTC. This gives the protein CASSVSTGLGHSYNEQFF.

The chain recombines TRBV15 with TRBJ2-7; the D gene is possibly TRBD2 (6 bases). Germline assignment: CDR1 LNHNV and CDR2 YYDKDF (reference sequence). V shed 0 bases and J shed 3 bases, with 12 bases lying between them. The CDR3 totals 15 residues. The CDR3 DNA reads as TGTGCCACCAGCAGAGATTTAACCGGGGGCTACGAGCAGTACTTC. Encoded protein: CATSRDLTGGYEQYF.

CDR3: CASSYIEGTTGELFF. The CDR3 DNA reads TGTGCCAGCAGTTACATAGAGGGGACCACCGGGGAGCTGTTTTTT. This rearrangement joins TRBV6-2 or TRBV6-3 to TRBJ2-2; D is possibly TRBD1 or TRBD2 (5 bases each). This CDR3 contains 15 residues. V was clipped by 2 bases and J by 4 bases, with 11 bases between them. Germline V lookup: CDR1 MNHEY, CDR2 SVGEGT.

This clonotype has a handful of counts. The rearrangement links TRBV29-1 to TRBJ1-2; 7 bases match TRBD1. Germline lookup yields CDR1 SQVTM and CDR2 ANQGSEA. CDR3 length equals 12 residues. CDR3 region: CQGGEANYGYTF. In nucleotides, the CDR3 is TGCCAGGGGGGTGAAGCTAACTATGGCTACACCTTC.

The chain uses TRBV7-3 and TRBJ2-5; 8 bases map to TRBD2. There are 15 residues in the CDR3. Trimming removed 3 bases from V and 4 bases from J; junction bases left unmatched: 7. Germline V gene sequence: CDR1 SGHTA, CDR2 FQGTGA. DNA for the CDR3: TGTGCCAGCAGCTTGGAAGCGGGAGACATAGAGACCCAGTACTTC. Its protein is CASSLEAGDIETQYF.

This sequence joins TRBV19 and TRBJ1-2, with 9 bases that match TRBD1. In germline, CDR1 is LNHDA, CDR2 SQIVND (reference sequence). J lost 6 bases, V lost 6 bases, and 5 bases had no gene match. This CDR3 contains 13 residues. CDR3 in amino acids: CASSWDREDGYTF. The DNA for the CDR3 is TGTGCCAGTAGCTGGGACAGGGAGGATGGCTACACCTTC.

This clonotype was found once. V and J are TRBV29-1 and TRBJ2-5, with unresolved D. The length of the CDR3 is 13 residues. The germline CDR1 and CDR2 sequences are SQVTM and ANQGSEA. The ends were cut back, 1 base at V and 5 bases at J, with 11 bases in the middle. The CDR3 DNA reads TGCAGCGTTGAAGGCAGTTTAGGGGAGACCCAGTACTTC. Its protein product is CSVEGSLGETQYF. The full variable domain, in which reference TRBV29-1 and TRBJ2-5 provide the parts outside the CDR3, is SAVISQKPSRDICQRGTSLTIQCQVDSQVTMMFWYRQQPGQSLTLIATANQGSEATYESGFVIDKFPISRPNLTFSTLTVSNMSPEDSSIYLCSVEGSLGETQYFGPGTRLLVL.

This chain uses TRBV5-1 with TRBJ1-6, with unresolved D. There are 14 residues in the CDR3. Germline lookup yields CDR1 SGHRS and CDR2 YFSETQ. V shed 4 bases and J shed 8 bases, with 13 bases lying between them. CDR3 residues: CASSERTGDSPLHF. The CDR3 coding sequence is TGCGCCAGCAGCGAGCGGACGGGTGATTCACCCCTCCACTTT.

The rearrangement links TRBV7-9 to TRBJ2-7; unclear D gene. This CDR3 has 13 amino acids. Trimming left V 0 bases short and J 3 bases short, with 6 bases between. The germline CDR1 and CDR2 sequences are SEHNR and FQNEAQ (reference sequence). CDR3 loop: CASSLAKGYEQYF. The DNA of the CDR3 is TGTGCCAGCAGCTTAGCCAAAGGCTACGAGCAGTACTTC. Filled out from reference TRBV7-9 and TRBJ2-7, the complete variable domain reads DTGVSQNPRHKITKRGQNVTFRCDPISEHNRLYWYRQTLGQGPEFLTYFQNEAQLEKSRLLSDRFSAERPKGSFSTLEIQRTEQGDSAMYLCASSLAKGYEQYFGPGTRLTVT.

This chain connects TRBV30 to TRBJ2-2; a possible D gene is TRBD2 (5 bases). Trimming stripped 0 bases from V and 5 bases from J, with 7 bases between. CDR1 and CDR2 from the germline V gene are GTSNPN and SVGIG (reference sequence). The CDR3 covers 13 residues. As DNA, the CDR3 is TGTGCCTGGAGTGTAAGGAGGACCGGGGAGCTGTTTTTT. Amino acids: CAWSVRRTGELFF.

The chain carries TRBV29-1 and TRBJ1-1; no reliable D call. The CDR3 totals 11 residues. V gave up 7 bases and J gave up 0 bases, with 6 bases separating them. Germline CDR1 SQVTM, CDR2 ANQGSEA. CDR3 sequence: CSATVNTEAFF. The DNA of the CDR3 is TGCAGCGCCACAGTGAACACTGAAGCTTTCTTT. The variable domain in full, with the rest retrieved from reference TRBV29-1 and TRBJ1-1, is SAVISQKPSRDICQRGTSLTIQCQVDSQVTMMFWYRQQPGQSLTLIATANQGSEATYESGFVIDKFPISRPNLTFSTLTVSNMSPEDSSIYLCSATVNTEAFFGQGTRLTVV.

The chain has TRBV7-2 and TRBJ2-5, with D perhaps being TRBD1 or TRBD2 (5 bases each). There are 14 residues in the CDR3. Germline assignment: CDR1 SGHTA and CDR2 FQGNSA. Trimming took off 6 bases at V and 5 bases at J, with 16 bases between the two ends. CDR3 in amino acids: CASRGGGSTETQYF. The CDR3 DNA reads TGTGCCAGCAGGGGTGGGGGTTCTACGGAGACCCAGTACTTC.

The chain is built from TRBV6-2 or TRBV6-3 and TRBJ2-3, with a possible D match to TRBD1 (6 bases). This CDR3 has 13 residues. V lost 5 bases, J lost 3 bases, and 9 bases lay in between. The germline gives CDR1 MNHEY, CDR2 SVGEGT. CDR3 loop: CASSAQGTDTQYF. CDR3 DNA sequence: TGTGCCAGCAGTGCCCAGGGGACAGATACGCAGTATTTT.

The chain uses TRBV15 and TRBJ2-1; D ambiguous. Per germline, CDR1 LNHNV and CDR2 YYDKDF (reference sequence). The V and J ends lost 0 bases and 9 bases respectively, with 15 bases between them. The CDR3 covers 15 residues. The CDR3 DNA reads TGTGCCACCAGCAGAGAACAAGCCGGGCTAGGTGAGCAGTTCTTC. It codes for CATSREQAGLGEQFF.